Below are 25 T cell receptor beta chains sequenced from a single sample in a study of shared clonotypes between healthy human individuals. The method was immunoSEQ multiplex PCR; TCRdb's version includes in-frame clones alone and lacks a portion of them. The sample lists approximately 340,000 clones, about 73% occurring once. Sequencing was performed on memory CD4+ T cells sorted from blood. Subset reported: CD45RA-negative fraction. The receptors stem from a man in his thirties or forties in good health.

The rearrangement joins TRBV30 to TRBJ1-1; D not certain. Germline lookup yields CDR1 GTSNPN and CDR2 SVGIG (reference sequence). The CDR3 is 11 residues long. Between the trimmed V and J ends, which lost 5 bases and 5 bases, there was a span of 9 bases. The CDR3 here is CAWAQETEAFF. CDR3 nucleotides: TGTGCCTGGGCCCAAGAAACTGAAGCTTTCTTT.

This chain links TRBV7-6 with TRBJ2-7, with TRBD1 identical over 9 bases. Germline lookup yields CDR1 SGHVS and CDR2 FNYEAQ. The V and J ends lost 4 bases and 9 bases, in that order; junction bases with no gene match: 13. CDR3 length equals 15 residues. CDR3 region: CASSSGQGSAFGQYF. For the CDR3, the DNA is TGTGCCAGCAGCTCGGGACAGGGTTCCGCCTTTGGGCAGTACTTC.

This clone came up once. CDR3 sequence (DNA): TGTGCCAGCAGCGTACGATTAACGGGAGGATTATTGGCCGGGGAGCTGTTTTTT. It codes for CASSVRLTGGLLAGELFF. The gene calls are TRBV9 and TRBJ2-2, with TRBD2 matching 7 bases. Germline CDR1 and CDR2: SGDLS and YYNGEE. Trimming cost V 1 base and J 6 bases; bases outside gene matches: 15. The CDR3 totals 18 residues.

The V and J genes are TRBV10-1 and TRBJ1-4, with TRBD1 as a possible D gene (6 bases). The CDR3 runs 15 residues. Trimming stripped 2 bases from V and 7 bases from J, with 14 bases between. Looked up from germline, CDR1 is WNHNN and CDR2 is SYGVQD (reference sequence). CDR3 loop: CASSETGRVGEKLFF. CDR3 bases: TGCGCCAGCAGTGAGACAGGGCGAGTTGGTGAAAAACTGTTTTTT.

In this sample, this clone turned up once. The rearrangement uses TRBV18 and TRBJ2-3; D gene unclear. This CDR3 has 14 amino acids. V was pared by 1 base and J by 5 bases, with 10 bases between. The V gene's germline CDR1 is KGHSH and CDR2 LQKENI. The CDR3 DNA is TGTGCCAGCTCACCACGGATAGACAAAGATACGCAGTATTTT. It yields the protein CASSPRIDKDTQYF.

The gene calls are TRBV28 and TRBJ2-2; D is perhaps TRBD2 (6 bases). The CDR3 totals 15 residues. V lost 6 bases and J 2 bases, leaving 13 bases between the germline ends. CDR1 and CDR2 from the germline V gene are MDHEN and SYDVKM. CDR3 sequence reads: CASSGRIFNTGELFF. The CDR3 DNA sequence: TGTGCCAGCAGCGGGAGAATTTTTAACACCGGGGAGCTGTTTTTT.

V is TRBV29-1 and J is TRBJ2-1, with 8 bases aligning to TRBD2. The V and J ends lost 4 bases and 9 bases, in that order; junction bases with no gene match: 11. This CDR3 contains 14 residues. CDR1 and CDR2 (germline): SQVTM, ANQGSEA. CDR3 nucleotide sequence: TGCAGCGTTGGAATGCTGGCGGGAGGATTTGAGCAGTTCTTC. It codes for CSVGMLAGGFEQFF.

CDR3 coding DNA: TGTGCCAGCAGCTTAGTTTTGAACGGGAGGGCCGCCGGGGAGCTGTTTTTT. Amino acids: CASSLVLNGRAAGELFF. V usage is TRBV7-9 and J usage is TRBJ2-2; 8 bases align to TRBD2. V was clipped by 1 base and J by 6 bases; unmatched bases: 10. CDR3 size: 17 residues. The V gene's germline CDR1 is SEHNR and CDR2 FQNEAQ (reference sequence).

This chain joins TRBV29-1 and TRBJ2-7; D gene unclear. The ends were cut back, 6 bases at V and 1 base at J, with 13 bases in the middle. The CDR3 sequence is 13 residues long. Germline values: CDR1 SQVTM, CDR2 ANQGSEA. In DNA, the CDR3 is TGCAGCGTGCCCGACCCGAAGTCCTACGAGCAGTACTTC. It yields the protein CSVPDPKSYEQYF.

The chain carries TRBV6-5 and TRBJ2-7; TRBD2 matches 7 bases. CDR1 and CDR2 (germline): MNHEY, SVGAGI. V dropped 2 bases and J dropped 7; count of bases not matched to a gene: 11. The CDR3 totals 15 residues. The CDR3 sequence: CASSYIAGVSREQYF. CDR3 nucleotides: TGTGCCAGCAGTTACATTGCGGGAGTAAGCCGAGAGCAGTACTTC.

The chain joins TRBV2 to TRBJ1-2; D gene uncertain. Trimming shortened V by 3 bases and J by 5 bases, and 28 bases separated the two germline ends. The CDR3 consists of 19 residues. Germline V gives CDR1 SNHLY, CDR2 FYNNEI. The chain's CDR3 is CASSDGISWSAGGNYGYTF. As DNA, the CDR3 is TGTGCCAGCAGTGATGGGATTTCCTGGTCCGCGGGAGGCAATTATGGCTACACCTTC.

The chain uses TRBV2 and TRBJ1-2; D ambiguous. CDR3 length: 11 amino acids. Germline V gene sequence: CDR1 SNHLY, CDR2 FYNNEI. Trimming shortened V by 2 bases and J by 7 bases, and 5 bases separated the two germline ends. CDR3 sequence (DNA): TGTGCCAGCAGTGAATCGGGTGGCTACACCTTC. This gives the protein CASSESGGYTF.

This clone was seen more than once but under ten times. This CDR3 reads CASSRSSDPGYEQFF. The CDR3 nucleotides are TGTGCCAGCAGCCGCTCGTCGGACCCTGGTTATGAGCAGTTCTTC. The chain combines TRBV6-1 with TRBJ2-1, with no clear D. This CDR3 spans 15 amino acids. Germline CDR1 MNHNS, CDR2 SASEGT. V was shortened by 6 bases and J by 8 bases, with 20 bases between the two germline ends.

This clone was seen more than once but under ten times. The chain has TRBV18 and TRBJ1-1; D is perhaps TRBD1 (6 bases). V lost 2 bases and J lost 8, with 27 bases in between. The germline CDR1 and CDR2 sequences are KGHSH and LQKENI. The CDR3 totals 18 residues. DNA of the CDR3: TGTGCCAGCTCACCAGGGGGCCTGACATGGGGGGCCCAGGAAGAAGCTTTCTTT. Amino acids: CASSPGGLTWGAQEEAFF. Drawing the rest from reference TRBV18 and TRBJ1-1, the complete variable domain is NAGVMQNPRHLVRRRGQEARLRCSPMKGHSHVYWYRQLPEEGLKFMVYLQKENIIDESGMPKERFSAEFPKEGPSILRIQQVVRGDSAAYFCASSPGGLTWGAQEEAFFGQGTRLTVV.

With respect to this clone: At the DNA level, this CDR3 is encoded by other sequences in the same sample as well. The rearrangement uses TRBV7-9 and TRBJ2-7; no reliable D call. V was cut by 2 bases and J by 4 bases, with 6 bases left in between. CDR3 length: 12 amino acids. In germline, CDR1 is SEHNR, CDR2 FQNEAQ (reference sequence). CDR3 in amino acids: CASSLTSYEQYF. The CDR3, as DNA: TGTGCCAGCAGCTTAACCAGTTACGAGCAGTACTTC.

The rearrangement joins TRBV6-5 to TRBJ2-5, with D possibly being TRBD1 (5 bases). V was trimmed by 4 bases and J by 2 bases, leaving 11 bases between them. The CDR3 totals 14 residues. Germline CDR1 is MNHEY and CDR2 is SVGAGI. The CDR3 region has the DNA TGTGCCAGCAGTTGGACAAGGTCTCAAGAGACCCAGTACTTC. It specifies CASSWTRSQETQYF.

This rearrangement joins TRBV28 to TRBJ2-6; D may correspond to TRBD1 or TRBD2 (5 bases each). The germline V gene has CDR1 MDHEN and CDR2 SYDVKM. Deletions cut 4 bases from V and 13 bases from J, with 14 bases between. The CDR3 has 13 amino acids. The CDR3 nucleotides are TGTGCCAGCAGTTCCGGGGCCGGAGTTGTCCTGACTTTC. The encoded protein is CASSSGAGVVLTF.

V is TRBV2 and J is TRBJ2-3, with D perhaps TRBD1 (6 bases). The CDR3 extends over 17 amino acids. Germline V gene lookup returns CDR1 SNHLY and CDR2 FYNNEI. V was pared by 4 bases and J by 0 bases, with 17 bases between. The DNA of the CDR3 is TGTGCCAGCAGTGGATACAGGGTAGCGAGAAGCACAGATACGCAGTATTTT. Translated: CASSGYRVARSTDTQYF.

This clone showed up just once. V and J are TRBV18 and TRBJ2-5; 9 bases are a match to TRBD2. J gave up 5 bases and V 6 bases, and 7 bases lay outside the gene matches. Germline CDR1 is KGHSH and CDR2 is LQKENI. This CDR3 is built from 14 residues. The CDR3 reads CASSPTSGPETQYF. DNA for the CDR3: TGTGCCAGCTCTCCGACTAGCGGCCCGGAGACCCAGTACTTC.

The V and J genes are TRBV12-5 and TRBJ2-1, with TRBD2 matching 10 bases. J gave up 8 bases and V 2 bases, and 3 bases lay outside the gene matches. CDR1 LGHNT and CDR2 FRNRAP come from the germline V gene. This CDR3 has 14 amino acids. The CDR3, as DNA: TGTGCTAGTGGTTTGAGCGGGAGGGCCTATGAGCAGTTCTTC. Residues: CASGLSGRAYEQFF.

The chain recombines TRBV7-9 with TRBJ2-5; 12 positions agree with TRBD1. V trimming: 5 bases; J trimming: 5 bases; junction bases outside the gene matches: 9. Germline-derived CDR1 and CDR2 are SEHNR and FQNEAQ (reference sequence). This CDR3 comprises 16 residues. CDR3 region: CASSTGQGASEETQYF. Written as DNA, the CDR3 is TGTGCCAGCAGCACGGGACAGGGGGCATCGGAGGAGACCCAGTACTTC.

V and J are TRBV28 and TRBJ2-6, with D perhaps matching TRBD2 (7 bases). CDR3 length: 15 amino acids. V lost 3 bases and J 6 bases, leaving 12 bases between the germline ends. Germline-derived CDR1 and CDR2 are MDHEN and SYDVKM. CDR3 sequence (DNA): TGTGCCAGCAGTTTCGGGGGGCCAGAGGCCAACGTCCTGACTTTC. Translated, it gives CASSFGGPEANVLTF. The full variable domain, rest sourced from reference TRBV28 and TRBJ2-6, is DVKVTQSSRYLVKRTGEKVFLECVQDMDHENMFWYRQDPGLGLRLIYFSYDVKMKEKGDIPEGYSVSREKKERFSLILESASTNQTSMYLCASSFGGPEANVLTFGAGSRLTVL.

This clone showed up just a few times. The gene calls are TRBV14 and TRBJ2-7; possible D gene TRBD1, 5 bases. The V gene's germline CDR1 is SGHDN and CDR2 FVKESK. Trimming removed 1 base at V and 12 bases at J, with 13 bases between. The CDR3 consists of 12 residues. CDR3 loop: CASSQAQAILYF. The CDR3 bases are TGTGCCAGCAGCCAAGCACAGGCGATACTGTACTTC. The variable domain in full, with the rest retrieved from reference TRBV14 and TRBJ2-7, is EAGVTQFPSHSVIEKGQTVTLRCDPISGHDNLYWYRRVMGKEIKFLLHFVKESKQDESGMPNNRFLAERTGGTYSTLKVQPAELEDSGVYFCASSQAQAILYFGPGTRLTVT.

The gene calls are TRBV4-3 and TRBJ1-4; the match to TRBD1 covers 9 bases. This CDR3 spans 16 amino acids. The germline V gene has CDR1 LGHNA and CDR2 YSLEER. Trimming cost V 4 bases and J 8 bases; bases outside gene matches: 11. CDR3 sequence reads: CASSRDAQGAGEKLFF. The DNA for the CDR3 is TGCGCCAGCAGCCGCGACGCACAGGGGGCTGGGGAAAAACTGTTTTTT.

The chain couples TRBV6-1 to TRBJ1-1; D remains unclear. Trimming left V 6 bases short and J 6 bases short, with 14 bases between. From germline, CDR1 is MNHNS and CDR2 SASEGT. CDR3 length equals 13 residues. CDR3 region: CASSETILPEAFF. In DNA, the CDR3 is TGTGCCAGCAGCGAAACCATCTTACCTGAAGCTTTCTTT.